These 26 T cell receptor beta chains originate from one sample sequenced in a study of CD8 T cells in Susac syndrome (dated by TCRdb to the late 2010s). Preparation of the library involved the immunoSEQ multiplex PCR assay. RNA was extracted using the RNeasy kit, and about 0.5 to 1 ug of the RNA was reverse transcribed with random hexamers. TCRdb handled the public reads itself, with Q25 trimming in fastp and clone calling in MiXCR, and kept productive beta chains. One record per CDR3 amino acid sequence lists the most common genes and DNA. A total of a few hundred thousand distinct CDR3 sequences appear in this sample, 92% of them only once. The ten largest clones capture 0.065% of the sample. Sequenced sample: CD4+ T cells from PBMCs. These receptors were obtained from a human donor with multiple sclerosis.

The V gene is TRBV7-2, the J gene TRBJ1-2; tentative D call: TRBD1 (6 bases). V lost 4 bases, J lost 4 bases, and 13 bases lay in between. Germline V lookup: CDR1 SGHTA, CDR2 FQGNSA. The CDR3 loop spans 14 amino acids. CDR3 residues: CASSSRGPTYGYTF. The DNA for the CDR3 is TGTGCCAGCAGCTCCAGGGGTCCCACCTATGGCTACACCTTC.

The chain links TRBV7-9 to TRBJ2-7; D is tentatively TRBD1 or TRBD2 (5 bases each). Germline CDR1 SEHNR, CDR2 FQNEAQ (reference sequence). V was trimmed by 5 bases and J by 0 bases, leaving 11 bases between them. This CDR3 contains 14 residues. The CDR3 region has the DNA TGTGCCAGCAGCCGCGACGGGGCCTCCTACGAGCAGTACTTC. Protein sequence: CASSRDGASYEQYF. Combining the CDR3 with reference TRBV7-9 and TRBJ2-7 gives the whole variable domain DTGVSQNPRHKITKRGQNVTFRCDPISEHNRLYWYRQTLGQGPEFLTYFQNEAQLEKSRLLSDRFSAERPKGSFSTLEIQRTEQGDSAMYLCASSRDGASYEQYFGPGTRLTVT.

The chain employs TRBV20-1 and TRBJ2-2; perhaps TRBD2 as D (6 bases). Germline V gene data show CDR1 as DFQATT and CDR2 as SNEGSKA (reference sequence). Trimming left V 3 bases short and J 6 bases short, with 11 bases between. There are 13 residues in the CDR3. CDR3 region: CSASGSGSGELFF. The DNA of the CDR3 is TGCAGTGCTAGCGGGAGTGGTTCCGGGGAGCTGTTTTTT.

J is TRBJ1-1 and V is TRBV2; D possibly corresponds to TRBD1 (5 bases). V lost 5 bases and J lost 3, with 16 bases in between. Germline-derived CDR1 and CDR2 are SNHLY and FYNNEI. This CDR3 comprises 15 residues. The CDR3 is CASSHPGLPDTEAFF. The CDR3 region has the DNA TGTGCCAGCAGTCATCCAGGGTTGCCCGACACTGAAGCTTTCTTT. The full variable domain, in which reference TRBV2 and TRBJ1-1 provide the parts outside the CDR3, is EPEVTQTPSHQVTQMGQEVILRCVPISNHLYFYWYRQILGQKVEFLVSFYNNEISEKSEIFDDQFSVERPDGSNFTLKIRSTKLEDSAMYFCASSHPGLPDTEAFFGQGTRLTVV.

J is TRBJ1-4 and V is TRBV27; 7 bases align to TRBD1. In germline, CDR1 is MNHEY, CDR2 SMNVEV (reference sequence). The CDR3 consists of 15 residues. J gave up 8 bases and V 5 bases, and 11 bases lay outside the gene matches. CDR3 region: CASSPQTGRREKLFF. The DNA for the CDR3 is TGTGCCAGCAGTCCCCAGACAGGGCGGAGAGAAAAACTGTTTTTT.

The CDR3 loop reads CASSIKGTYGYTF. The CDR3 DNA follows: TGTGCCAGTAGTATAAAGGGCACCTATGGCTACACCTTC. The rearrangement uses TRBV19 and TRBJ1-2; D is uncertain. The CDR3 is 13 residues long. Germline values: CDR1 LNHDA, CDR2 SQIVND (reference sequence). The V end was cut by 2 bases, the J end by 4 bases, with 8 bases between.

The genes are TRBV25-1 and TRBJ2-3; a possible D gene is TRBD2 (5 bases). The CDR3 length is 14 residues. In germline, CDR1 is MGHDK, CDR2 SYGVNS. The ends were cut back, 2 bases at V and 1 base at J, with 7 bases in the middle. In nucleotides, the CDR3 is TGTGCCAGCAGTGAAGAGGGCGGCACAGATACGCAGTATTTT. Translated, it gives CASSEEGGTDTQYF.

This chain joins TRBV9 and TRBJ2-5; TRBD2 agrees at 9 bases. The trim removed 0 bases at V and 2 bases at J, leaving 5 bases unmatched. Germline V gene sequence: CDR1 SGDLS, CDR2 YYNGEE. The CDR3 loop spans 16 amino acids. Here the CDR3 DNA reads TGTGCCAGCAGCGTAGGTCGACTAGCGGTACAAGAGACCCAGTACTTC. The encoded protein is CASSVGRLAVQETQYF.

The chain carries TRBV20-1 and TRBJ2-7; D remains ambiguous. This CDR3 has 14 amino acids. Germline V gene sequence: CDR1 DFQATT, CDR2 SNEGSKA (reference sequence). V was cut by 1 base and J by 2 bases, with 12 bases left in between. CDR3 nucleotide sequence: TGCAGTGCTAGAGGAACTCGGCAGACCTACGAGCAGTACTTC. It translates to CSARGTRQTYEQYF.

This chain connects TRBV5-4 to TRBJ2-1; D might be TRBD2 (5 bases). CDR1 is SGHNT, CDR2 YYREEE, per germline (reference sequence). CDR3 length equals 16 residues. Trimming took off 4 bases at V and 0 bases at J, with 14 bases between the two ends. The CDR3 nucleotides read TGTGCCAGCAGCCCTGGACTTTCTCTCTCCTACAATGAGCAGTTCTTC. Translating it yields CASSPGLSLSYNEQFF.

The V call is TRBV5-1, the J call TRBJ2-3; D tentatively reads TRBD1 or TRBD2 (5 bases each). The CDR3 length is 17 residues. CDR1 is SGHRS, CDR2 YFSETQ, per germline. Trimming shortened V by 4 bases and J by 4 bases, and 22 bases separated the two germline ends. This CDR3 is CASSLQGTSGSSDTQYF. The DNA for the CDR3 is TGCGCCAGCAGCCTCCAAGGGACCTCGGGCTCTTCAGATACGCAGTATTTT.

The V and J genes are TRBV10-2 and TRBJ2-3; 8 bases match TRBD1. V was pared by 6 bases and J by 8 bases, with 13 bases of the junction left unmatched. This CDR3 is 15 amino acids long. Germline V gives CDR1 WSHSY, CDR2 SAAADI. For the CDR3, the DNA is TGCGCCAGCAGCATCGGACAGGGTGGATCGAGTACGCAGTATTTT. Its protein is CASSIGQGGSSTQYF.

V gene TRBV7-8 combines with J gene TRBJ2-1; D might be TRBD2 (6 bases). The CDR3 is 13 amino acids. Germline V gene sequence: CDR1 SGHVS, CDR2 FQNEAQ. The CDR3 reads CVKEGGPYNEQFF. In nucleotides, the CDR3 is TGTGTCAAAGAGGGAGGCCCCTACAATGAGCAGTTCTTC.

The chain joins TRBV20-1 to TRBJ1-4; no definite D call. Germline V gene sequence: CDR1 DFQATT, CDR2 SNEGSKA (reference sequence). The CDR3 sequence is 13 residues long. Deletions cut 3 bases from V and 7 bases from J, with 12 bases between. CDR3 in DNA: TGCAGTGCTAGGGAGACGGGTGCTGAAAAACTGTTTTTT. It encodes CSARETGAEKLFF.

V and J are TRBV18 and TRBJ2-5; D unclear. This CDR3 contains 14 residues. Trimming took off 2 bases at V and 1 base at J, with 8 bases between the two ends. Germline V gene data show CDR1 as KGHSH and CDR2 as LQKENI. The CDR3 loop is CASSPNPAQETQYF. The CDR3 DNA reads TGTGCCAGCTCACCAAACCCAGCCCAAGAGACCCAGTACTTC.

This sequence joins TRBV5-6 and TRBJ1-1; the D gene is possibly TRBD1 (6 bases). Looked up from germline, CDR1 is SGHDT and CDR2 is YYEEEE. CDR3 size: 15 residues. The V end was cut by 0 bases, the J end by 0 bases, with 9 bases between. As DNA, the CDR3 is TGTGCCAGCAGCTTGGTCCAGGGGTTGAACACTGAAGCTTTCTTT. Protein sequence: CASSLVQGLNTEAFF.

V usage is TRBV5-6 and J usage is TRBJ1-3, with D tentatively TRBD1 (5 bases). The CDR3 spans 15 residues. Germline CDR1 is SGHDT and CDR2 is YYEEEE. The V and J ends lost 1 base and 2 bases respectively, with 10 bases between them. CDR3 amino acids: CASSLPGGPGNTIYF. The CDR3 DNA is TGTGCCAGCAGCTTGCCCGGGGGACCTGGAAACACCATATATTTT.

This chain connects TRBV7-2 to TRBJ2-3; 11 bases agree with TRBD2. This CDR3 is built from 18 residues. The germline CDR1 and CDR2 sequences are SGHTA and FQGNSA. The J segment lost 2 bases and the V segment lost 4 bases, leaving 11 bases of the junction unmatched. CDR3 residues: CASSSIARLAGTTDTQYF. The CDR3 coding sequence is TGTGCCAGCAGCTCCATCGCCCGACTAGCGGGAACCACAGATACGCAGTATTTT. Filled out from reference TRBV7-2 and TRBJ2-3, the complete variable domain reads GAGVSQSPSNKVTEKGKDVELRCDPISGHTALYWYRQSLGQGLEFLIYFQGNSAPDKSGLPSDRFSAERTGGSVSTLTIQRTQQEDSAVYLCASSSIARLAGTTDTQYFGPGTRLTVL.

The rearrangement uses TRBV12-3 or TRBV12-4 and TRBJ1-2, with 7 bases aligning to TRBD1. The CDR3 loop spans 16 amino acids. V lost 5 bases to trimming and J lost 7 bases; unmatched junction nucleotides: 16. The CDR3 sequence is CASSPTRQGYRSGYTF. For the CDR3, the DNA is TGTGCCAGCAGTCCGACCAGACAGGGTTATAGGAGTGGCTACACCTTC.

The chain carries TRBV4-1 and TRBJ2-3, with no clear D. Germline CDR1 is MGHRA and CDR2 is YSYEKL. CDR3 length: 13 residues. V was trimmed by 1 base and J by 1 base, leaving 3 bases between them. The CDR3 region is CASSQARTDTQYF. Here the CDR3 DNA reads TGCGCCAGCAGCCAAGCCCGCACAGATACGCAGTATTTT.

The CDR3 DNA reads as TGTGCCAGCAGCTCCAGGACAGGGCAGGCCACTGAAGCTTTCTTT. This gives the protein CASSSRTGQATEAFF. V gene TRBV7-9 combines with J gene TRBJ1-1; 8 bases are shared with TRBD1. Germline assignment: CDR1 SEHNR and CDR2 FQNEAQ (reference sequence). V shed 4 bases, J shed 4 bases, and the junction held 8 bases outside the gene matches. This CDR3 has 15 residues.

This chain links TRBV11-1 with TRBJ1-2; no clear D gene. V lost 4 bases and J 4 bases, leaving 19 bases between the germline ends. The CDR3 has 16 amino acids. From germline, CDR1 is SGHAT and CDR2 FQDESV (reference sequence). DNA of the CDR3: TGTGCCAGCAGCTCATCCGGTGGATTGGTTGGCTATGGCTACACCTTC. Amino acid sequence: CASSSSGGLVGYGYTF.

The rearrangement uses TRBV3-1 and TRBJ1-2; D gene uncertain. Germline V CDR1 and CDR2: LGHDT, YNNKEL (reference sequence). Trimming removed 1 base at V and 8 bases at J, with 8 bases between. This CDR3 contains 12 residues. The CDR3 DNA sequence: TGTGCCAGCAGCCAAGGGATACCGGGCTACACCTTC. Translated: CASSQGIPGYTF.

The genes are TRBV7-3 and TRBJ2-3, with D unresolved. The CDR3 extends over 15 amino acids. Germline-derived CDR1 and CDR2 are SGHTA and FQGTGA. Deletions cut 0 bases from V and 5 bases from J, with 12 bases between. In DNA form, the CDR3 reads TGTGCCAGCAGCTTAACACGGGCTCGGCAAGATACGCAGTATTTT. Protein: CASSLTRARQDTQYF.

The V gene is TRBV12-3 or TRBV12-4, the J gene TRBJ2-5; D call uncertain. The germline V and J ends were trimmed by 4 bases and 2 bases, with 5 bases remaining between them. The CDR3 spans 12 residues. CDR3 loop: CASSYTQETQYF. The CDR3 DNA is TGTGCCAGCAGTTACACGCAAGAGACCCAGTACTTC.

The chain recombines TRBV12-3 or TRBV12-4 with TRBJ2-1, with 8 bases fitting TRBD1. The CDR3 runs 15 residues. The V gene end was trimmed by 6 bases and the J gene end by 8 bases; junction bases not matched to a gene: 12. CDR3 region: CASSLGQGRIDEQFF. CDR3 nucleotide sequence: TGTGCCAGCAGCCTTGGACAGGGACGGATCGATGAGCAGTTCTTC.